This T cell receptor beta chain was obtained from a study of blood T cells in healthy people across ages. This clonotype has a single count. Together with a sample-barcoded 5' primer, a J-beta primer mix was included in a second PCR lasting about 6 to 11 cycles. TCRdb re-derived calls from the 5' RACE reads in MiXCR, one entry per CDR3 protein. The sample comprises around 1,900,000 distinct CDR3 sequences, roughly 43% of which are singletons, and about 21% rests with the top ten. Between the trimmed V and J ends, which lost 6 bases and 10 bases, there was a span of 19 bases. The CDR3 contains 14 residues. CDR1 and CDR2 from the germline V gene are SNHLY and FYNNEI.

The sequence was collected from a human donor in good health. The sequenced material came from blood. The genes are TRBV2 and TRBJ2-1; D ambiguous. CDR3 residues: CASRPIDTIREQFF. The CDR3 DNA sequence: TGTGCCAGCAGACCGATCGACACTATCCGGGAGCAGTTCTTC.